These T cell receptor beta chains were read from a single sample in a study of T cell responses to AZD1222 COVID-19 vaccine. Clones were sequenced by immunoSEQ multiplex PCR, and TCRdb holds only the in-frame ones, with some missing. The data show 130,000 or so clones, 90% seen once. The material was peripheral blood, obtained on day 0 of AZD1222 vaccination. The receptor source for this set is an adult in good health. CDR3s include the opening cysteine and the closing phenylalanine or tryptophan. D genes are given only for firm matches. Only some rows state a clone size, as once, few, many or a class for expanded clones.

d_call,j_call,v_call,clone_size,cdr3_aa,cdr3_nt
NA,TRBJ1-3,TRBV10-1,NA,CASSPRGHSGNTIYF,TGCGCCAGCAGCCCCAGGGGCCACTCTGGAAACACCATATATTTT
NA,TRBJ2-7,TRBV2,NA,CASSENPGDYEQYF,TGTGCCAGCAGTGAAAACCCAGGGGACTACGAGCAGTACTTC
NA,TRBJ2-3,TRBV10-3,NA,CAISGLDSTDTQYF,TGTGCCATCAGTGGGCTAGATAGCACAGATACGCAGTATTTT
NA,TRBJ1-6,TRBV10-1,NA,CASSDGVVSPLHF,TGCGCCAGCAGTGATGGGGTTGTGTCACCCCTCCACTTT
NA,TRBJ1-2,TRBV27,NA,CASSYGGAGGYTF,TGTGCCAGCAGTTATGGGGGGGCTGGTGGCTACACCTTC
NA,TRBJ1-6,TRBV6-6,NA,CASSRDRQAYNSPLHF,TGTGCCAGCAGTCGAGACCGTCAGGCATATAATTCACCCCTCCACTTT
TRBD2,TRBJ2-7,TRBV2,NA,CASSQTSGGFSSYEQYF,TGTGCCAGCAGTCAAACTAGCGGGGGTTTTAGCTCCTACGAGCAGTACTTC
NA,TRBJ1-1,TRBV19,NA,CASTTGYRTEAFF,TGTGCCAGTACCACAGGGTATCGCACTGAAGCTTTCTTT
NA,TRBJ2-2,TRBV6-6,few,CASSYLRPGDTGELFF,TGTGCCAGCAGTTACCTTCGACCAGGGGACACCGGGGAGCTGTTTTTT
TRBD1,TRBJ2-5,TRBV29-1,NA,CSVITGTGRPQYF,TGCAGCGTGATTACCGGGACAGGGAGACCCCAGTACTTC
NA,TRBJ1-3,TRBV10-3,NA,CAISGGGTSSGNTIYF,TGTGCCATCAGTGGAGGCGGGACAAGCTCTGGAAACACCATATATTTT
NA,TRBJ1-2,TRBV7-9,NA,CASSRWGQPGNYGYTF,TGTGCCAGTAGTAGATGGGGGCAGCCGGGGAACTATGGCTACACCTTC
NA,TRBJ2-1,TRBV7-2,once,CASSKEGARNEQFF,TGTGCCAGCAGCAAAGAAGGGGCGAGGAATGAGCAGTTCTTC
TRBD1,TRBJ2-2,TRBV7-8,NA,CASSFGTGVTAGELFF,TGTGCCAGCAGCTTCGGGACAGGGGTAACCGCCGGGGAGCTGTTTTTT
TRBD2,TRBJ2-3,TRBV7-2,once,CASSLGSPGGTGTQYF,TGTGCCAGCAGCTTAGGGTCTCCGGGGGGAACTGGTACGCAGTATTTT
NA,TRBJ1-2,TRBV7-2,NA,CASSLDEGTPYGYTF,TGTGCCAGCAGCTTAGACGAGGGGACTCCGTATGGCTACACCTTC
NA,TRBJ1-1,TRBV28,NA,CASSLRASREAFF,TGTGCCAGCAGTCTTCGGGCCTCGAGGGAAGCTTTCTTT
TRBD2,TRBJ2-1,TRBV6-4,few,CASSPGLAGVGEQFF,TGTGCCAGCAGCCCCGGGTTAGCGGGGGTCGGTGAGCAGTTCTTC
NA,TRBJ2-5,TRBV12-3/TRBV12-4,NA,CASRQGFETQYF,TGTGCCAGCAGACAGGGATTCGAGACCCAGTACTTC
TRBD1,TRBJ1-4,TRBV28,NA,CASSYRGGNEKLFF,TGTGCCAGCAGTTACAGGGGAGGAAATGAAAAACTGTTTTTT
NA,TRBJ2-7,TRBV11-2,NA,CASSLGDGLYEQYF,TGTGCCAGCAGCTTAGGAGACGGGCTTTACGAGCAGTACTTC
NA,TRBJ1-1,TRBV7-2,NA,CASSLDYAMNTEAFF,TGTGCCAGCAGCTTAGATTACGCAATGAACACTGAAGCTTTCTTT
NA,TRBJ1-2,TRBV28,NA,CASRQTGLGGYTF,TGTGCCAGCAGACAAACGGGACTTGGCGGCTACACCTTC
TRBD2,TRBJ2-1,TRBV2,NA,CASSRTSGYNEQFF,TGTGCCAGCAGTCGGACTAGCGGGTACAATGAGCAGTTCTTC
NA,TRBJ1-4,TRBV9,NA,CASSVGTATNEKLFF,TGTGCCAGCAGCGTAGGGACAGCAACTAATGAAAAACTGTTTTTT
NA,TRBJ1-6,TRBV7-2,NA,CASSLVSSYNSPLHF,TGTGCCAGCAGCTTGGTGAGCTCCTATAATTCACCCCTCCACTTT
NA,TRBJ1-6,TRBV4-1,NA,CASSQDWTAFRNSPLHF,TGCGCCAGCAGCCAAGACTGGACAGCTTTTCGAAATTCACCCCTCCACTTT
TRBD1,TRBJ1-1,TRBV7-2,once,CASSHRTGFRSFAFF,TGTGCCAGCAGCCATAGGACAGGGTTCCGGTCGTTCGCTTTCTTT
NA,TRBJ1-2,TRBV6-2/TRBV6-3,NA,CASSYPGGEVGYTF,TGTGCCAGCAGTTACCCCGGCGGCGAAGTGGGCTACACCTTC
NA,TRBJ1-1,TRBV6-5,NA,CASSRGATEAFF,TGTGCCAGCAGTAGGGGGGCCACTGAAGCTTTCTTT
TRBD2,TRBJ2-2,TRBV10-3,NA,CAISESTREYTGELFF,TGTGCCATCAGTGAGTCGACGCGGGAGTACACCGGGGAGCTGTTTTTT
NA,TRBJ1-1,TRBV18,NA,CASSPRGRETEAFF,TGTGCCAGCTCACCCCGGGGCAGGGAAACTGAAGCTTTCTTT
TRBD1,TRBJ1-5,TRBV5-1,NA,CASRYGTASNQPQHF,TGCGCCAGCAGATATGGGACAGCAAGCAATCAGCCCCAGCATTTT
TRBD2,TRBJ2-3,TRBV28,NA,CATHLGGGLPDTQYF,TGTGCCACCCACTTGGGGGGAGGGCTCCCAGATACGCAGTATTTT
NA,TRBJ2-2,TRBV28,NA,CASIGASNTGELFF,TGTGCCAGCATAGGGGCTTCGAACACCGGGGAGCTGTTTTTT
TRBD2,TRBJ2-1,TRBV4-1,few,CASSQDRGGHSYNEQFF,TGCGCCAGCAGCCAAGATCGGGGGGGGCACTCCTACAATGAGCAGTTCTTC
NA,TRBJ1-1,TRBV6-5,NA,CASSYAGGGEAFF,TGTGCCAGCAGTTACGCCGGAGGTGGTGAAGCTTTCTTT
NA,TRBJ2-2,TRBV5-1,NA,CASSEGTTGELFF,TGCGCCAGCAGCGAAGGGACCACCGGGGAGCTGTTTTTT
TRBD1,TRBJ2-2,TRBV10-3,NA,CAIGTGSNTGELFF,TGTGCCATCGGGACAGGGTCGAACACCGGGGAGCTGTTTTTT
TRBD1,TRBJ2-2,TRBV9,many,CASSVVRDRGNTGELFF,TGTGCCAGCAGCGTAGTTCGAGACAGGGGGAACACCGGGGAGCTGTTTTTT
NA,TRBJ1-1,TRBV7-2,NA,CASSSHRNTEAFF,TGTGCCAGCAGCTCACACAGAAACACTGAAGCTTTCTTT